A selection of T cell receptor beta chains follows, all from one sample in a study of metastatic and nonmetastatic thyroid tumors. Via MiXCR, TCRdb re-called the PCR reads. The sample has about 16,000 clones; around 13% are singletons. The specimen sequenced was blood. The receptors were gathered from a female donor with papillary thyroid cancer or a benign thyroid nodule (not recorded which). Some clones in this sample may be carry-over from other donors' samples. CDR3s include the opening cysteine and the closing phenylalanine or tryptophan. The order of the fields is V gene, D gene, J gene, clone size, CDR3 protein, CDR3 DNA. A D gene is named only where the DNA matches it firmly. Not all rows give a size; the values are once, few, many and, for expanded clones, a class.

TRBV20-1	-	TRBJ2-3	once	CSASWAANTDTQYF	TGCAGTGCTAGTTGGGCAGCTAACACAGATACGCAGTATTTT
TRBV5-4	-	TRBJ1-4	many	CASSFQGRGINEKLFF	TGTGCCAGCAGCTTCCAGGGACGGGGAATTAATGAAAAACTGTTTTTT
TRBV28	-	TRBJ1-5	-	CASIMPGHRSNQPQHF	TGTGCCAGCATCATGCCGGGACATAGAAGCAATCAGCCCCAGCATTTT
TRBV5-8	TRBD1	TRBJ2-1	many	CASVRTGNYNEQFF	TGTGCCAGCGTTCGGACAGGGAATTACAATGAGCAGTTCTTC
TRBV7-8	-	TRBJ1-4	many	CASSLPGTFTNEKLFF	TGTGCCAGCAGCCTACCAGGGACATTTACTAATGAAAAACTGTTTTTT
TRBV7-2	-	TRBJ2-1	-	CASSLSALYQFF	TGTGCCAGCAGCTTATCGGCGCTGTATCAGTTCTTC
TRBV6-1	-	TRBJ1-1	many	CASRGLGRVVTEAFF	TGTGCCAGCAGGGGGTTGGGGAGGGTCGTTACTGAAGCTTTCTTT
TRBV7-6	TRBD1	TRBJ1-2	many	CASSLTGYGYTF	TGTGCCAGCAGCTTGACAGGGTACGGCTACACCTTC
TRBV27	TRBD2	TRBJ2-3	-	CASISILAGSTYTQYF	TGTGCCAGCATTTCAATACTAGCGGGGAGCACATATACGCAGTATTTT
TRBV25-1	-	TRBJ2-1	medium-sized	CASSSLRSYNEQFF	TGTGCCAGCAGTTCACTTAGATCCTACAATGAGCAGTTCTTC
TRBV6-2/TRBV6-3	TRBD2	TRBJ2-3	medium-sized	CASSSGTSDTDTQYF	TGTGCCAGCAGCTCAGGGACTAGCGACACAGATACGCAGTATTTT
TRBV20-1	-	TRBJ1-2	many	CSAHLEGTYGYTF	TGCAGTGCCCACCTCGAGGGGACCTATGGCTACACCTTC
TRBV28	-	TRBJ1-6	-	CASSFPAAGRTQNSPLHF	TGTGCCAGCAGTTTCCCCGCTGCGGGAAGGACCCAAAATTCACCCCTCCACTTT
TRBV30	-	TRBJ2-7	-	CAWKPMGSYEQYF	TGTGCCTGGAAGCCTATGGGATCCTACGAGCAGTACTTC
TRBV27	TRBD1	TRBJ2-7	-	CASRGTGNEHYF	TGTGCCAGCAGGGGGACAGGGAACGAGCATTACTTC
TRBV3-1	TRBD2	TRBJ2-1	-	CASSHRFAGGSSYNEQFF	TGTGCCAGCAGCCACCGATTCGCGGGGGGAAGCTCCTACAATGAGCAGTTCTTC
TRBV12-3/TRBV12-4	TRBD2	TRBJ2-2	few	CASSLGTSGRPGELFF	TGTGCCAGCAGTTTAGGGACTAGCGGGAGACCCGGGGAGCTGTTTTTT
TRBV7-2	TRBD1	TRBJ1-6	many	CASSLQGAGFFGSPLHF	TGTGCCAGCAGCTTACAGGGGGCGGGATTTTTTGGATCACCCCTCCACTTT
TRBV30	TRBD2	TRBJ2-5	many	CACRLAGGKETQYF	TGTGCCTGCCGTCTAGCGGGGGGAAAAGAGACCCAGTACTTC
TRBV12-3/TRBV12-4	TRBD1	TRBJ2-7	-	CASSPQGAVYEQYF	TGTGCCAGCAGTCCTCAGGGGGCTGTCTACGAGCAGTACTTC
TRBV7-9	-	TRBJ2-3	many	CASRVGHFTDTQYF	TGTGCCAGCAGGGTCGGACACTTCACAGATACGCAGTATTTT
TRBV18	-	TRBJ2-2	many	CASSPLQTNTGELFF	TGTGCCAGCTCACCACTACAGACGAACACCGGGGAGCTGTTTTTT
TRBV12-3/TRBV12-4	-	TRBJ2-7	-	CASSYFQGGDRYF	TGTGCCAGCAGTTATTTCCAGGGTGGAGATCGGTACTTC
TRBV4-1	-	TRBJ1-2	-	CASSQEGEKWGYTF	TGCGCCAGCAGCCAAGAGGGGGAAAAGTGGGGCTACACCTTC
TRBV11-2	TRBD2	TRBJ2-1	many	CASSLELAGGDEQFF	TGTGCCAGCAGCTTAGAGCTAGCGGGAGGGGATGAGCAGTTCTTC
TRBV7-8	TRBD1	TRBJ1-2	many	CASRTNRDRGYTF	TGTGCCAGCAGAACGAACCGGGACAGGGGCTACACCTTC
TRBV12-3/TRBV12-4	-	TRBJ2-1	medium-sized	CASSFTEDNEQFF	TGTGCCAGCAGTTTTACAGAGGACAATGAGCAGTTCTTC
TRBV12-3/TRBV12-4	-	TRBJ2-5	medium-sized	CASSLAEGTETQYF	TGTGCCAGCAGTTTAGCGGAAGGCACAGAGACCCAGTACTTC
TRBV3-1	-	TRBJ2-4	-	CASSQASTVAKNIQYF	TGTGCCAGCAGCCAGGCATCGACAGTAGCCAAAAACATTCAGTACTTT
TRBV11-2	-	TRBJ2-2	many	CASSLVAGGRNTGELFF	TGTGCCAGCAGCTTAGTTGCCGGGGGCCGGAACACCGGGGAGCTGTTTTTT
TRBV7-9	-	TRBJ2-7	many	CASSPQDEQYF	TGTGCCAGCAGCCCCCAGGACGAGCAGTACTTC
TRBV4-1	-	TRBJ1-5	many	CASSQILRKQPQHF	TGCGCCAGCAGCCAAATCTTGCGGAAGCAGCCCCAGCATTTT
TRBV20-1	-	TRBJ1-2	many	CSASEGGGFGYTF	TGCAGTGCTAGTGAAGGTGGGGGTTTTGGCTACACCTTC
TRBV11-2	TRBD2	TRBJ2-1	many	CASSFLRGDYNEQFF	TGTGCCAGCAGCTTTTTGCGGGGGGATTACAATGAGCAGTTCTTC
TRBV3-1	-	TRBJ1-2	many	CASSQEPEYFYGYTF	TGTGCCAGCAGCCAAGAGCCAGAATATTTCTATGGCTACACCTTC
TRBV27	-	TRBJ2-2	-	CASSSTVVAVGGLFF	TGTGCCAGCAGTTCTACAGTGGTCGCCGTGGGGGGGCTGTTTTTT
TRBV28	-	TRBJ1-1	many	CASSPGTRPFF	TGTGCCAGCAGTCCCGGGACAAGGCCTTTCTTT
TRBV7-2	TRBD1	TRBJ1-5	many	CASRYRGDSNQPQHF	TGTGCCAGCAGATACAGGGGGGACAGCAATCAGCCCCAGCATTTT
TRBV3-1	-	TRBJ2-7	many	CASSQGARQVEQYF	TGTGCCAGCAGCCAAGGCGCTAGGCAGGTCGAGCAGTACTTC
TRBV28	TRBD2	TRBJ2-3	-	CASSLGGLAGLLWNTDTQYF	TGTGCCAGCAGTTTAGGCGGACTAGCGGGGCTATTGTGGAACACAGATACTCAGTATTTT
TRBV20-1	TRBD2	TRBJ2-7	many	CSAITGTSSYEQYF	TGCAGTGCTATAACCGGGACTAGCTCCTACGAGCAGTACTTC
TRBV2	-	TRBJ1-5	few	CGSNRDINQPQHF	TGTGGCAGCAACAGGGATATCAATCAGCCCCAGCATTTT
TRBV19	-	TRBJ1-2	many	CASSIMSAGVDYGYTF	TGTGCCAGTAGTATAATGTCGGCAGGGGTTGACTATGGCTACACCTTC
TRBV10-3	-	TRBJ2-7	medium-sized	CAISEGGWVYEQYF	TGTGCCATCAGTGAGGGGGGGTGGGTCTACGAGCAGTACTTC
TRBV12-3/TRBV12-4	TRBD2	TRBJ2-7	many	CASSLGAGEVEQYF	TGTGCCAGCAGTTTAGGTGCGGGAGAAGTCGAGCAGTACTTC
TRBV20-1	TRBD2	TRBJ2-3	-	CSGTRTSGRPDTQYF	TGCAGTGGGACGAGGACTAGCGGGAGGCCAGATACGCAGTATTTT
TRBV18	-	TRBJ1-3	many	CASSLISGDTIYF	TGTGCCAGCTCCCTCATCTCAGGGGACACCATATATTTT
TRBV2	-	TRBJ2-7	few	CASRGYEQYF	TGTGCCAGCAGGGGCTACGAGCAGTACTTC
TRBV20-1	TRBD2	TRBJ2-1	many	CSARTSGSGSSYNEQFF	TGCAGTGCAAGGACTAGCGGGTCCGGAAGCTCCTACAATGAGCAGTTCTTC
TRBV20-1	-	TRBJ2-1	many	CSAAPGNPIDEQFF	TGCAGTGCGGCCCCAGGAAATCCCATCGATGAGCAGTTCTTC
TRBV20-1	TRBD1	TRBJ1-5	many	CSARQDREGQPQHF	TGCAGTGCTAGACAGGACAGGGAAGGTCAGCCCCAGCATTTT
TRBV5-1	TRBD1	TRBJ2-7	many	CASSLRGRRDEQYF	TGCGCCAGCAGCTTGAGGGGGCGCAGGGACGAGCAGTACTTC
TRBV20-1	-	TRBJ2-1	many	CSAGNNEQFF	TGCAGTGCTGGGAACAATGAGCAGTTCTTC
TRBV14	-	TRBJ2-3	few	CASSPFTDTQYF	TGTGCCAGCAGCCCCTTCACAGATACGCAGTATTTT
TRBV28	-	TRBJ1-2	medium-sized	CASSLRVYGYTF	TGTGCCAGCAGTTTAAGAGTCTATGGCTACACCTTC